These T cell receptor beta chains were read from a single sample in a study of Ad26.COV2.S vaccination and SARS-CoV-2 variants. Produced via immunoSEQ multiplex PCR; TCRdb's table is partial and in-frame only. The profile shows about 350,000 clones, around 92% of them singletons. The sequencing here drew on peripheral blood, taken after recovery from COVID-19. These receptor sequences come from a human donor who had recovered from COVID-19. The CDR3 runs from the conserved cysteine through the conserved F or W. The D gene is left open where the match is weak. Expanded clones are given a class, and other clones once, few, many or no size at all.

V gene	clone size	D gene	J gene	CDR3 DNA	CDR3 protein
TRBV4-1	-	TRBD1	TRBJ1-5	TGCGCCAGCAGCCAAGGATGGGGACAGCAGGGTCAGCCCCAGCATTTT	CASSQGWGQQGQPQHF
TRBV6-2/TRBV6-3	-	TRBD2	TRBJ2-5	TGTGCCAGCAGTCATAGGGCTGCGGGGGGTCAAGAGACCCAGTACTTC	CASSHRAAGGQETQYF
TRBV6-2/TRBV6-3	once	-	TRBJ1-2	TGTGCCAGCAGTCGGGACACCTATGGCTACACCTTC	CASSRDTYGYTF
TRBV27	once	TRBD1	TRBJ2-2	TGTGCCAGCAGTTCTTTGGGACAGCCCGGGGAGCTGTTTTTT	CASSSLGQPGELFF
TRBV9	-	-	TRBJ1-2	TGTGCCAGCAGCGTAGAGGGAGTCTATGGCTACACCTTC	CASSVEGVYGYTF
TRBV29-1	-	-	TRBJ2-4	TGCAGCCCGGGTTACCGACAGAGAGCCAAAAACATTCAGTACTTC	CSPGYRQRAKNIQYF
TRBV19	-	-	TRBJ1-1	TGTGCCAGTAGGACCCGTTACAGGCACACTGAAGCTTTCTTT	CASRTRYRHTEAFF
TRBV9	-	-	TRBJ2-2	TGTGCCAGCAGCGTAGGATTCAACACCGGGGAGCTGTTTTTT	CASSVGFNTGELFF
TRBV7-9	-	-	TRBJ2-6	TGTGCCAGCAGCTTGGGTGTCCTTTCAAGCTCTGGGGCCAACGTCCTGACTTTC	CASSLGVLSSSGANVLTF
TRBV18	-	TRBD1	TRBJ1-2	TGTGCCAGCTCCCCCTGGGAAAAGGGGGCGGGATATGGCTACACCTTC	CASSPWEKGAGYGYTF